These 13 T cell receptor beta chains were all obtained from the same sample, sequenced in a study of cytomegalovirus exposure and HLA in healthy donors. The repertoire was sequenced with immunoSEQ multiplex PCR; TCRdb's copy has only in-frame clones and lacks some. This sample has under 150,000 clones, with around nine tenths found just once. The sequencing input was PBMCs. Source of these receptors: a woman between 18 and 30 years old in good health and CMV-seropositive.

This sequence joins TRBV10-3 and TRBJ1-2; D ambiguous. With 3 bases removed from V and 0 bases from J, the gap between germline ends came to 8 bases. CDR3 length: 14 residues. Germline V gene sequence: CDR1 ENHRY, CDR2 SYGVKD. The CDR3 sequence is CAISDGETNYGYTF. In DNA, the CDR3 is TGTGCCATCAGTGATGGGGAGACTAACTATGGCTACACCTTC.

CDR3 in DNA: TGTGCCAGCAGTTTAGGGACAGGGGGCTATGGCTACACCTTC. Its protein is CASSLGTGGYGYTF. The chain joins TRBV28 to TRBJ1-2, with 11 bases matching TRBD1. This CDR3 is 14 amino acids long. Germline-derived CDR1 and CDR2 are MDHEN and SYDVKM. Trimming took 2 bases from V and 4 from J; bases not matched to a gene: 0.

V is TRBV13 and J is TRBJ2-3, with 9 bases that match TRBD1. Germline values: CDR1 PRHDT, CDR2 FYEKMQ (reference sequence). The J segment lost 2 bases and the V segment lost 5 bases, leaving 8 bases of the junction unmatched. The CDR3 length is 16 residues. For the CDR3, the DNA is TGTGCCAGCAGCCAAGGAGGGACAGGGAACACAGATACGCAGTATTTT. Its translation: CASSQGGTGNTDTQYF.

This clone was picked up one time. The chain uses TRBV18 and TRBJ1-2; no firm D call. Germline values: CDR1 KGHSH, CDR2 LQKENI. This CDR3 has 14 residues. Trimming took 0 bases from V and 7 from J, leaving 12 bases between them. The CDR3, as DNA: TGTGCCAGCTCACCACCGGGCCTGGTTTCTGGCTACACCTTC. Protein sequence: CASSPPGLVSGYTF.

This clone was seen only a few times. V usage is TRBV2 and J usage is TRBJ1-2, with TRBD1 as a possible D gene (6 bases). V lost 7 bases and J lost 4, with 10 bases in between. Per the germline V gene, CDR1 is SNHLY and CDR2 is FYNNEI. This CDR3 comprises 12 residues. The CDR3 is CASTTGSYGYTF. DNA for the CDR3: TGTGCCAGCACCACAGGGAGCTATGGCTACACCTTC.

The chain couples TRBV5-4 to TRBJ1-2; 8 nucleotides line up with TRBD1. Trimming removed 4 bases from V and 5 bases from J; junction bases left unmatched: 10. Germline CDR1 reads SGHNT; CDR2 reads YYREEE (reference sequence). The CDR3 spans 15 residues. CDR3 DNA sequence: TGTGCCAGCAGCCCCGGGGCCGACAGGGGTTATGGCTACACCTTC. This encodes CASSPGADRGYGYTF.

This rearrangement joins TRBV7-3 to TRBJ1-1; 7 bases agree with TRBD1. The V and J ends lost 5 bases and 4 bases, in that order; junction bases with no gene match: 4. This CDR3 is 13 amino acids long. Germline lookup yields CDR1 SGHTA and CDR2 FQGTGA. CDR3 sequence (DNA): TGTGCCAGCAGCGCGACAGGGACCACTGAAGCTTTCTTT. It codes for CASSATGTTEAFF.

The J gene is TRBJ1-4, the V gene TRBV6-1, with TRBD1 matching over 8 bases. CDR1 and CDR2 from the germline V gene are MNHNS and SASEGT. V shed 0 bases and J 3 bases; nucleotides not matched to a gene: 9. The CDR3 contains 18 residues. The CDR3, as DNA: TGTGCCAGCAGTGAAGCGGAACAGGGGGAGGAGTCTAATGAAAAACTGTTTTTT. The encoded protein is CASSEAEQGEESNEKLFF.

Written as DNA, the CDR3 is TGCGCCAGCGAAGGGGCGGTTGGCTCCTACAATGAGCAGTTCTTC. This encodes CASEGAVGSYNEQFF. The chain links TRBV10-1 to TRBJ2-1, with D perhaps TRBD1 (5 bases). Trimming cost V 8 bases and J 0 bases, with 14 bases left between them. Germline CDR1 reads WNHNN; CDR2 reads SYGVQD (reference sequence). The CDR3 extends over 15 amino acids.

V is TRBV5-1 and J is TRBJ2-1; 11 positions match TRBD2. Germline V gene lookup returns CDR1 SGHRS and CDR2 YFSETQ. This CDR3 spans 16 amino acids. V lost 6 bases to trimming and J lost 2 bases; unmatched junction nucleotides: 7. This CDR3 reads CASNNPGLAAYNEQFF. Written as DNA, the CDR3 is TGCGCCAGCAATAATCCGGGACTAGCGGCCTACAATGAGCAGTTCTTC.

This chain joins TRBV5-1 and TRBJ1-3, with TRBD1 identical over 8 bases. V lost 0 bases, J lost 9 bases, and 2 bases stayed unmatched. This CDR3 region has 13 residues. Germline CDR1 SGHRS, CDR2 YFSETQ. CDR3 in DNA: TGCGCCAGCAGCTTGGGACAGGGGAGCACCATATATTTT. Protein product: CASSLGQGSTIYF.

V and J are TRBV9 and TRBJ2-1, with D maybe TRBD2 (5 bases). The V and J ends lost 2 bases and 8 bases respectively, with 17 bases between them. Per the germline V gene, CDR1 is SGDLS and CDR2 is YYNGEE. The CDR3 has 15 residues. CDR3 sequence reads: CASSVGADWVDEQFF. In DNA form, the CDR3 reads TGTGCCAGCAGCGTTGGTGCGGACTGGGTTGATGAGCAGTTCTTC.

The CDR3 region has the DNA TGTGCCACCGGGACTGAGACAGATACGCAGTATTTT. Protein sequence: CATGTETDTQYF. The V call is TRBV10-3, the J call TRBJ2-3; perhaps TRBD2 as D (6 bases). This CDR3 is 12 amino acids long. Germline V gene sequence: CDR1 ENHRY, CDR2 SYGVKD. V was clipped by 10 bases and J by 3 bases, with 11 bases between them.